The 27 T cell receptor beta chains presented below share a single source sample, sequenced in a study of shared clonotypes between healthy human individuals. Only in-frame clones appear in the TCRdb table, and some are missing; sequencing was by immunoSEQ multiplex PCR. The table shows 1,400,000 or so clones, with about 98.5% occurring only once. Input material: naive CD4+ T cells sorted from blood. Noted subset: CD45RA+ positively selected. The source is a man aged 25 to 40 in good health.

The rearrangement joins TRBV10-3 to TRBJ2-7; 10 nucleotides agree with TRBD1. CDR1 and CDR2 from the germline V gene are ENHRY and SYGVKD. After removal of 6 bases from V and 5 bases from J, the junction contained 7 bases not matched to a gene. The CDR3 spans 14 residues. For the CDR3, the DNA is TGTGCCATCAGGACGGACAGGGGGAGAAACGAGCAGTACTTC. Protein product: CAIRTDRGRNEQYF.

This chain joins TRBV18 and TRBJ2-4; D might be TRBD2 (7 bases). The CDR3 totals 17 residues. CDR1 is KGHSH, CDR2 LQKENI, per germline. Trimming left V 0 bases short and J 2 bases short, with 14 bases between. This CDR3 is CASSPPQGGGTKNIQYF. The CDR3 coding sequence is TGTGCCAGCTCACCACCGCAGGGAGGGGGGACCAAAAACATTCAGTACTTC.

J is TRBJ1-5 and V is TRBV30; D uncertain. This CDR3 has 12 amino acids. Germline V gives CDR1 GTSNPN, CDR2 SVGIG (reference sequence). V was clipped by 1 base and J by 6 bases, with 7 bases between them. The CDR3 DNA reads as TGTGCCTGGAGTGCCCCCCCTCAGCCCCAGCATTTT. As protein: CAWSAPPQPQHF.

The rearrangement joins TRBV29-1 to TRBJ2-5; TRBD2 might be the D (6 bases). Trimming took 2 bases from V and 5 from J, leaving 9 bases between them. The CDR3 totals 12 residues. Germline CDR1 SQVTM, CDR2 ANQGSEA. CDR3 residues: CSVERGFETQYF. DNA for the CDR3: TGCAGCGTTGAACGGGGGTTTGAGACCCAGTACTTC.

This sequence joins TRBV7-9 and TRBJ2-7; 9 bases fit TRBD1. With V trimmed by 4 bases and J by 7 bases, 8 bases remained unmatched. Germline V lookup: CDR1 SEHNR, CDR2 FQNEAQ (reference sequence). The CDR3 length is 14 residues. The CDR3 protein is CASSSRDRAGEQYF. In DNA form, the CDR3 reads TGTGCCAGCAGCTCCAGGGACAGGGCGGGGGAGCAGTACTTC.

CDR3 region: CASSSTGTPGAYEQYF. CDR3 DNA: TGTGCCAGCAGTTCGACCGGGACTCCCGGGGCCTACGAGCAGTACTTC. V and J are TRBV27 and TRBJ2-7, with a possible D match to TRBD2 (6 bases). Germline V gives CDR1 MNHEY, CDR2 SMNVEV (reference sequence). V dropped 4 bases and J dropped 2 bases, with 18 bases sitting between them. This CDR3 contains 16 residues.

The chain's CDR3 is CASSIGSRDAYEQYF. Written as DNA, the CDR3 is TGTGCCAGTAGTATAGGCAGCAGGGATGCTTACGAGCAGTACTTC. This chain connects TRBV19 to TRBJ2-7, with D maybe TRBD1 (5 bases). This CDR3 contains 15 residues. Germline values: CDR1 LNHDA, CDR2 SQIVND (reference sequence). Trimming cost V 1 base and J 4 bases, with 14 bases left between them.

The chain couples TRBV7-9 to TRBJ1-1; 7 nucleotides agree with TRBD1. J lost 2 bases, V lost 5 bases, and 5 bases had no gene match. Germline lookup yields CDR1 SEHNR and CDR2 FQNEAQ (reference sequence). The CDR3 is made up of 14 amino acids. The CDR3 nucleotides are TGTGCCAGCAGCCTCCGGACAGGCAACACTGAAGCTTTCTTT. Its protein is CASSLRTGNTEAFF.

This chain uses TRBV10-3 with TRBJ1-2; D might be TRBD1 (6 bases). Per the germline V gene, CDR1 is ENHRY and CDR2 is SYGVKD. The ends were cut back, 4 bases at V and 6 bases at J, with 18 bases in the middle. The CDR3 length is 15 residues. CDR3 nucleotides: TGTGCCATCAGTGCGCAACAGGGAGGAGTTGATGGCTACACCTTC. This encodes CAISAQQGGVDGYTF.

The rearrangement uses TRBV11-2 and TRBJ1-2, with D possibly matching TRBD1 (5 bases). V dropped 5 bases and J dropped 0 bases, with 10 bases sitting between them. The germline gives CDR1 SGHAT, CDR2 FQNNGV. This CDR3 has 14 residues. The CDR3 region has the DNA TGTGCCAGCAGCCGACAGTTTACTAACTATGGCTACACCTTC. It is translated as CASSRQFTNYGYTF.

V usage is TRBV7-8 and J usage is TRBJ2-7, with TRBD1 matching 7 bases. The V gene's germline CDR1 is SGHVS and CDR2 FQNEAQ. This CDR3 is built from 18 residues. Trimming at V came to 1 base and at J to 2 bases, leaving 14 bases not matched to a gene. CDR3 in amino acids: CASSLVTTGPISTYEQYF. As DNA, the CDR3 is TGTGCCAGCAGCTTAGTCACGACAGGGCCAATTAGCACCTACGAGCAGTACTTC.

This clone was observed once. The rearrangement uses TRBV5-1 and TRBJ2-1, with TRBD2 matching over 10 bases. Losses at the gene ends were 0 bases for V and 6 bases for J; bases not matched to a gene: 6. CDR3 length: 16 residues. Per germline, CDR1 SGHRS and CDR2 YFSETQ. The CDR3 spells CASSLGPSGSSNEQFF. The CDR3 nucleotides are TGCGCCAGCAGCTTGGGTCCTAGCGGGAGCAGCAATGAGCAGTTCTTC.

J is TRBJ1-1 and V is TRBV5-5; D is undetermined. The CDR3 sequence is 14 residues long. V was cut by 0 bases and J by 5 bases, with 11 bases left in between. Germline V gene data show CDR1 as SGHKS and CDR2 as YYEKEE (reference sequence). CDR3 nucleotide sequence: TGTGCCAGCAGCTTGGCCGGGTCCCGGACTGAAGCTTTCTTT. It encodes CASSLAGSRTEAFF.

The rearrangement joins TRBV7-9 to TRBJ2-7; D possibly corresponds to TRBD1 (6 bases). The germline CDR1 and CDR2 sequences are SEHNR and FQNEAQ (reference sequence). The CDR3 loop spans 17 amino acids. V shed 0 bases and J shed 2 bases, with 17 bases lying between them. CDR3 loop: CASSLAPTGGQTYEQYF. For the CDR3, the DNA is TGTGCCAGCAGCTTAGCCCCGACAGGAGGACAAACCTACGAGCAGTACTTC.

The CDR3 region has the DNA TGTGCCAGTAGTATGGACGGGCGCTCCTACGAGCAGTACTTC. It codes for CASSMDGRSYEQYF. The chain carries TRBV19 and TRBJ2-7; D unresolved. V was clipped by 3 bases and J by 0 bases, with 9 bases between them. Germline V lookup: CDR1 LNHDA, CDR2 SQIVND (reference sequence). This CDR3 comprises 14 residues.

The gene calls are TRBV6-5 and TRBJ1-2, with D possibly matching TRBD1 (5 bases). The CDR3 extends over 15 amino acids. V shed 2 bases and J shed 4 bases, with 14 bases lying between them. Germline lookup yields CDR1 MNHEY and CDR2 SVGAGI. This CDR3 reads CASSYLGAERYGYTF. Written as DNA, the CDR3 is TGTGCCAGCAGTTACCTTGGGGCAGAGCGCTATGGCTACACCTTC.

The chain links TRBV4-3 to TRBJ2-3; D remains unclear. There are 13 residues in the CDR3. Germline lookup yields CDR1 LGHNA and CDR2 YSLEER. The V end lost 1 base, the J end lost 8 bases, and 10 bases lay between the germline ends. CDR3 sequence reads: CASSQAGPSTQYF. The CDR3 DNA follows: TGCGCCAGCAGCCAAGCCGGGCCATCTACGCAGTATTTT.

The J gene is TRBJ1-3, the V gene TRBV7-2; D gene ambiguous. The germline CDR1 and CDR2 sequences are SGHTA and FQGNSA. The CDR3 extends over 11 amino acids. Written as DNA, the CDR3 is TGTGCAGTTAACTCTGGAAACACCATATATTTT. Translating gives CAVNSGNTIYF.

This CDR3 reads CASRRLVNTGELFF. CDR3 bases: TGTGCCAGCAGGCGACTAGTCAACACCGGGGAGCTGTTTTTT. V gene TRBV28 combines with J gene TRBJ2-2, with D perhaps TRBD2 (6 bases). Between the trimmed V and J ends, which lost 6 bases and 2 bases, there was a span of 10 bases. The CDR3 has 14 amino acids. Germline V CDR1 and CDR2: MDHEN, SYDVKM.

The CDR3 reads CASSFFRGTGELFF. The CDR3 nucleotides are TGTGCCAGCAGCTTCTTTCGGGGGACCGGGGAGCTGTTTTTT. This chain links TRBV7-9 with TRBJ2-2; D is possibly TRBD2 (6 bases). This CDR3 has 14 residues. Germline V lookup: CDR1 SEHNR, CDR2 FQNEAQ (reference sequence). V lost 3 bases, J lost 5 bases, and 10 bases lay in between.

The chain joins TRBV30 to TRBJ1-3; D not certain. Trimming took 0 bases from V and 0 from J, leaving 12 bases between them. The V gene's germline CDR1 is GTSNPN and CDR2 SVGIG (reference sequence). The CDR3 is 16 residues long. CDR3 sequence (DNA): TGTGCCTGGAGTGTAAGTGGCGGCCACTCTGGAAACACCATATATTTT. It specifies CAWSVSGGHSGNTIYF.

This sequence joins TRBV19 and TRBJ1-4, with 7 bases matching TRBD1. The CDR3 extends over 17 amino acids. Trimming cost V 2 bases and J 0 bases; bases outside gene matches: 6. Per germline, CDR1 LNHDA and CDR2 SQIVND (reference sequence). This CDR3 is CASSIRDRATTNEKLFF. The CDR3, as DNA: TGTGCCAGTAGTATAAGAGACAGGGCGACAACTAATGAAAAACTGTTTTTT.

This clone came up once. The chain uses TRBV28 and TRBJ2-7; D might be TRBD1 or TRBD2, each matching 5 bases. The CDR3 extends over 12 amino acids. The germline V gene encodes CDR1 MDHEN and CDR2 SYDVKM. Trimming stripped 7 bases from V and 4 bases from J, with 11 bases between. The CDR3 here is CASTRDEYEQYF. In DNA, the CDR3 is TGTGCCAGCACCCGGGACGAGTACGAGCAGTACTTC.

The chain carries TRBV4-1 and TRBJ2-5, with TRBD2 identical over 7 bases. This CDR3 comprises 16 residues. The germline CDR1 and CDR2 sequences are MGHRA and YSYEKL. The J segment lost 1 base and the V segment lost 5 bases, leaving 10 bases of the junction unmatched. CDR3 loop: CASSATGTIRQETQYF. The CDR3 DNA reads TGCGCCAGCAGCGCAACTGGGACTATCCGCCAAGAGACCCAGTACTTC.

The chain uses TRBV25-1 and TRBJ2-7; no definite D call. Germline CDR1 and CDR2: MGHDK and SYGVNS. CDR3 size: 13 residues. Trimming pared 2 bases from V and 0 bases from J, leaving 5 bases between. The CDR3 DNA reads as TGTGCCAGCAGTGAACAGCACTCCTACGAGCAGTACTTC. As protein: CASSEQHSYEQYF.

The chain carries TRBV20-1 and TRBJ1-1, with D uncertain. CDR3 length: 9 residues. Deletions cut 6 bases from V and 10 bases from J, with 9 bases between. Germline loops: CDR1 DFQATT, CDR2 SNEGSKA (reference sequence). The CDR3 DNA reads TGCAGTGCCCCCATACCAGCTTTCTTT. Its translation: CSAPIPAFF.

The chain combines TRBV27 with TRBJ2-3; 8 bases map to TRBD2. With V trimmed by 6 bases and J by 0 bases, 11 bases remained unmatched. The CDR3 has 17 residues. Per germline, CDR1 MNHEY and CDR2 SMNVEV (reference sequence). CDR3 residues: CASRTKTSAISTDTQYF. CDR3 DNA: TGTGCCAGCAGAACTAAGACTAGCGCGATAAGCACAGATACGCAGTATTTT.